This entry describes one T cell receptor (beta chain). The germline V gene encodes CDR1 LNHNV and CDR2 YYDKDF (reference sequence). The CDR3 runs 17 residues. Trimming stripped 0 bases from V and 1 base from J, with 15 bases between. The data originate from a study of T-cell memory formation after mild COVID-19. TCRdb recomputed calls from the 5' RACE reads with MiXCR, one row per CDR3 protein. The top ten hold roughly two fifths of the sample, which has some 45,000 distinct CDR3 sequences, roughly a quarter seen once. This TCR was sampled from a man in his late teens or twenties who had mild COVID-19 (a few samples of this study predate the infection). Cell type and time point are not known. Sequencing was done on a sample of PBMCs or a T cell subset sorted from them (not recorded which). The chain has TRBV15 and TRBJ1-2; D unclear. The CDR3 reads CATSRDFGSVFNYGYTF. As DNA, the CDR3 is TGTGCCACCAGCAGAGATTTCGGGTCTGTCTTTAACTATGGCTACACCTTC.